Below, 14 T cell receptor beta chains from the same sample are listed, as sequenced in a study of cytomegalovirus exposure and HLA in healthy donors (dated 2017 in TCRdb). The library was obtained by the immunoSEQ multiplex PCR assay. For the multiplex PCR, a mixture combining 60 forward primers for TCR Vbeta segments and 13 reverse primers for TCR Jbeta segments was used. TCRdb took this table from immuneACCESS and kept in-frame rearrangements with V and J called. Such tables lack part of the clones; where checked against another copy, unresolved V genes explain under half of the gap, and the rest is unexplained. The sample table contains approximately 70,000 clones; only one count was recorded for approximately 80% of them. Jointly, the top ten make up roughly 2.9% of the sample. Sequencing used PBMCs. These receptors were collected from a woman aged 25 to 39 in good health and CMV-seronegative.

This chain uses TRBV11-2 with TRBJ2-1; D not certain. The CDR3 sequence is 15 residues long. V lost 0 bases and J lost 4, with 10 bases in between. The germline V gene has CDR1 SGHAT and CDR2 FQNNGV. The CDR3, as DNA: TGTGCCAGCAGCTTAGATGGGCCGGCTTACAATGAGCAGTTCTTC. Its translation is CASSLDGPAYNEQFF.

The chain joins TRBV7-9 to TRBJ2-7, with no clear D. The CDR3 consists of 12 residues. V was cut by 6 bases and J by 3 bases, with 9 bases left in between. In germline, CDR1 is SEHNR, CDR2 FQNEAQ (reference sequence). CDR3 sequence: CASSSLGYEQYF. CDR3 sequence (DNA): TGTGCCAGCAGTTCACTTGGCTACGAGCAGTACTTC. Supplemented by reference TRBV7-9 and TRBJ2-7, the full variable domain reads DTGVSQNPRHKITKRGQNVTFRCDPISEHNRLYWYRQTLGQGPEFLTYFQNEAQLEKSRLLSDRFSAERPKGSFSTLEIQRTEQGDSAMYLCASSSLGYEQYFGPGTRLTVT.

This chain connects TRBV29-1 to TRBJ2-3, with a possible D match to TRBD1 (5 bases). V was trimmed by 6 bases and J by 0 bases, leaving 13 bases between them. Per the germline V gene, CDR1 is SQVTM and CDR2 is ANQGSEA. The CDR3 consists of 14 residues. The CDR3 DNA is TGCAGCGTCATCAGGGTGACGAGCACAGATACGCAGTATTTT. Its protein is CSVIRVTSTDTQYF.

This clone appeared once. The V call is TRBV7-2, the J call TRBJ1-1, with 7 bases matching TRBD1. V gave up 5 bases and J gave up 11 bases; unmatched junction bases: 8. The CDR3 is 12 amino acids. Germline CDR1 reads SGHTA; CDR2 reads FQGNSA. The CDR3 loop is CASSPEDRAAFF. The CDR3 nucleotides are TGTGCCAGCAGCCCAGAAGACAGGGCGGCTTTCTTT.

This chain connects TRBV18 to TRBJ1-5; D is perhaps TRBD1 (5 bases). V lost 4 bases, J lost 6 bases, and 19 bases lay in between. The CDR3 sequence is 16 residues long. From germline, CDR1 is KGHSH and CDR2 LQKENI. The CDR3 loop reads CASSLRAGEGVQPQHF. The CDR3 coding sequence is TGTGCCAGCTCACTCCGCGCGGGGGAAGGGGTTCAGCCCCAGCATTTT.

The CDR3 protein is CASSDSLDRAHEQFF. CDR3 bases: TGTGCCAGCAGTGACTCTTTGGACAGGGCCCATGAGCAGTTCTTC. The chain joins TRBV6-4 to TRBJ2-1; 8 bases line up with TRBD1. This CDR3 spans 15 amino acids. V trimming: 0 bases; J trimming: 8 bases; junction bases outside the gene matches: 6. Germline V gene lookup returns CDR1 MRHNA and CDR2 SNTAGT.

The chain combines TRBV6-1 with TRBJ1-3; 9 bases fit TRBD1. Germline CDR1 MNHNS, CDR2 SASEGT. The CDR3 totals 15 residues. Trimming cost V 6 bases and J 4 bases; bases outside gene matches: 7. CDR3 sequence (DNA): TGTGCCAGCAGAGAACAGGGGGCTAGGGGAAACACCATATATTTT. As protein: CASREQGARGNTIYF.

The V and J genes are TRBV6-5 and TRBJ2-7; D gene uncertain. Germline CDR1 MNHEY, CDR2 SVGAGI. Trimming took 7 bases from V and 0 from J, leaving 13 bases between them. The CDR3 totals 14 residues. CDR3 bases: TGTGCCAGCACGATGCAACGGAGCTCCTACGAGCAGTACTTC. Protein: CASTMQRSSYEQYF.

The chain carries TRBV28 and TRBJ2-3; 11 bases map to TRBD1. V was pared by 6 bases and J by 3 bases, with 8 bases of the junction left unmatched. The CDR3 is 16 residues long. CDR1 is MDHEN and CDR2 is SYDVKM in the germline V gene. Here the CDR3 DNA reads TGTGCCAGCAGCTCCCCCGGGACAGGGGGTACAGATACGCAGTATTTT. It is translated as CASSSPGTGGTDTQYF. Together with reference TRBV28 and TRBJ2-3, the CDR3 gives the full variable domain: DVKVTQSSRYLVKRTGEKVFLECVQDMDHENMFWYRQDPGLGLRLIYFSYDVKMKEKGDIPEGYSVSREKKERFSLILESASTNQTSMYLCASSSPGTGGTDTQYFGPGTRLTVL.

The chain recombines TRBV9 with TRBJ1-1; 7 nucleotides line up with TRBD1. With V trimmed by 3 bases and J by 6 bases, 8 bases remained unmatched. CDR1 and CDR2 (germline): SGDLS, YYNGEE. This CDR3 is 14 amino acids long. CDR3 bases: TGTGCCAGCAGCGAGGGTTTGAGGGGGCCTGAAGCTTTCTTT. Its protein is CASSEGLRGPEAFF.

This clone was picked up one time. Here the CDR3 reads CASSLGVGGNTIYF. CDR3 bases: TGTGCCAGCAGCTTGGGCGTCGGTGGAAACACCATATATTTT. This chain links TRBV5-6 with TRBJ1-3; D call uncertain. The CDR3 is 14 residues long. V was pared by 0 bases and J by 3 bases, with 7 bases between. Germline V gene sequence: CDR1 SGHDT, CDR2 YYEEEE.

V and J are TRBV14 and TRBJ1-2; TRBD1 aligns across 9 bases. The V gene's germline CDR1 is SGHDN and CDR2 FVKESK. The length of the CDR3 is 14 residues. V was clipped by 1 base and J by 6 bases; unmatched bases: 3. The CDR3 nucleotides read TGTGCCAGCAGCCAAGGGGACAGGGTTGATGGCTACACCTTC. This encodes CASSQGDRVDGYTF.

This sequence joins TRBV6-5 and TRBJ2-1, with 7 bases that match TRBD1. Germline assignment: CDR1 MNHEY and CDR2 SVGAGI. After removal of 6 bases from V and 11 bases from J, the junction contained 7 bases not matched to a gene. The CDR3 has 12 residues. In DNA form, the CDR3 reads TGTGCCAGCAGGACGACCAGGGGGAAGCAGTTCTTC. Its protein is CASRTTRGKQFF.

V gene TRBV6-4 combines with J gene TRBJ1-2; D is uncertain. V gave up 5 bases and J gave up 1 base, with 8 bases separating them. The germline CDR1 and CDR2 sequences are MRHNA and SNTAGT. The CDR3 sequence is 13 residues long. The CDR3 DNA is TGTGCCAGCAGTCACGGGGATAACTATGGCTACACCTTC. Translated: CASSHGDNYGYTF.